This T cell receptor beta chain was sequenced during a study of T-cell reconstitution after alpha-beta-depleted transplantation in children. The CDR3 totals 16 residues. V was clipped by 7 bases and J by 7 bases; unmatched bases: 12. TCRbeta library preparation incorporated unique molecular identifiers. TCRdb itself ran the PCR reads through MiXCR, one entry per CDR3 protein. This table has some 530,000 distinct CDR3 sequences, around 13% appearing once. The chain recombines TRBV12-3 or TRBV12-4 with TRBJ2-2; 10 nucleotides align to TRBD2. The sequence was collected from a human donor who donated a stem cell graft to a child with combined immunodeficiency. Specimen: PBMCs from the stem cell graft donor, collected from the stem cell graft. The CDR3 sequence is CASTLSGRAGSGELFF. CDR3 sequence (DNA): TGTGCCAGCACCTTAAGCGGGAGGGCCGGGAGCGGGGAGCTGTTTTTT.